The 3 T cell receptor beta chains in this list originate from one sample, sequenced in a study of blood T cell repertoires in COVID-19. The data were produced by immunoSEQ multiplex PCR, yet TCRdb's version contains in-frame clones alone and is incomplete. The table shows about 43,000 clones, with approximately 80% occurring only once. Sequenced material: peripheral blood. All receptors come from an older woman with acute or convalescent COVID-19.

The V call is TRBV27, the J call TRBJ1-2; D gene unclear. Trimming took 0 bases from V and 6 from J, leaving 11 bases between them. CDR1 MNHEY and CDR2 SMNVEV come from the germline V gene (reference sequence). The CDR3 has 14 amino acids. The chain's CDR3 is CASSLSTGLDGYTF. The CDR3 DNA is TGTGCCAGCAGTTTATCAACCGGGTTAGATGGCTACACCTTC.

CDR3 DNA: TGTGCCAGCAGCCAACAGGGCTTGGGAGGCTACACCTTC. Protein: CASSQQGLGGYTF. The gene calls are TRBV3-1 (or the pseudogene TRBV3-2) and TRBJ1-2, with TRBD1 as a possible D gene (5 bases). This CDR3 is 13 amino acids long. With 2 bases removed from V and 8 bases from J, the gap between germline ends came to 12 bases. Germline CDR1 LGHDT, CDR2 YNNKEL (reference sequence).

J is TRBJ1-2 and V is TRBV14; TRBD1 is a possible D gene (5 bases). This CDR3 region has 11 residues. The V end lost 2 bases, the J end lost 8 bases, and 6 bases lay between the germline ends. The V gene's germline CDR1 is SGHDN and CDR2 FVKESK. The CDR3 reads CASSQRGGYTF. The CDR3, as DNA: TGTGCCAGCAGCCAAAGGGGAGGCTACACCTTC.